The rows below give T cell receptor beta chains drawn from one sample of a study of beta chain features in type 1 diabetes. TCRdb's copy holds only in-frame clones and misses some; the assay was immunoSEQ multiplex PCR. This table has about 900,000 clones, roughly 17% appearing once. The sample consisted of naive CD4+ T cells from blood. Receptor source: a young woman in good health. The CDR3 runs from the conserved cysteine through the conserved F or W. D genes are given only for firm matches. Expanded clones get a size class; other rows say once, few or many, or leave the size out.

>TRBV7-2|TRBD1|few|TRBJ2-1
CASRLTGGTNNEQFF
TGTGCCAGCAGACTGACAGGGGGGACCAACAATGAGCAGTTCTTC
>TRBV9|NA|NA|TRBJ2-2
CASSQLRATGELFF
TGTGCCAGCAGCCAACTCCGCGCCACCGGGGAGCTGTTTTTT
>TRBV18|NA|few|TRBJ2-3
CASAGGDTQYF
TGTGCCAGTGCCGGGGGAGATACGCAGTATTTT
>TRBV9|NA|NA|TRBJ2-2
CASSVKGHLNTGELFF
TGTGCCAGCAGCGTCAAAGGACACCTGAACACCGGGGAGCTGTTTTTT
>TRBV20-1|NA|few|TRBJ2-1
CSARGLNEQFF
TGCAGTGCTAGAGGGCTGAATGAGCAGTTCTTC
>TRBV19|NA|NA|TRBJ2-7
CASSIAGPYEQYF
TGTGCCAGTAGTATCGCAGGTCCCTACGAGCAGTACTTC
>TRBV5-1|NA|few|TRBJ1-2
CASSLKVVEGRGYTF
TGCGCCAGCAGCTTGAAGGTCGTCGAGGGGAGAGGCTACACCTTC
>TRBV7-9|TRBD1|NA|TRBJ1-2
CASSIETGFPNYGYTF
TGTGCCAGCAGCATTGAGACAGGGTTCCCTAACTATGGCTACACCTTC
>TRBV28|NA|NA|TRBJ2-5
CASSFLLSKTQYF
TGTGCCAGCAGTTTTCTCCTTTCGAAGACCCAGTACTTC
>TRBV7-8|TRBD2|NA|TRBJ2-5
CASSPPTLAGGKTQYF
TGTGCCAGCAGCCCGCCTACCCTAGCGGGTGGAAAGACCCAGTACTTC
>TRBV7-2|TRBD1|few|TRBJ2-3
CASSIKSQGASTQYF
TGTGCCAGCTCGATCAAGTCCCAGGGGGCATCTACGCAGTATTTT
>TRBV2|NA|few|TRBJ2-1
CASNEPTRLTYNEQFF
TGTGCCAGCAATGAACCCACTAGGCTTACCTACAATGAGCAGTTCTTC
>TRBV27|TRBD1|NA|TRBJ2-2
CASSRQGAGELFF
TGTGCCAGCAGCAGACAGGGGGCCGGGGAGCTGTTTTTT
>TRBV7-9|TRBD2|NA|TRBJ2-1
CASSSNRLALIYNEQFF
TGTGCCAGCAGCTCAAACAGACTAGCGCTGATCTACAATGAGCAGTTCTTC
>TRBV28|NA|NA|TRBJ2-2
CASSLHRVAITGELFF
TGTGCCAGCAGTCTCCACCGGGTCGCCATAACCGGCGAGCTGTTTTTT
>TRBV7-3|TRBD1|few|TRBJ2-1
CASSLSPKGQNNEQFF
TGTGCCAGCAGCTTAAGCCCTAAGGGACAGAACAATGAGCAGTTCTTC